Listed below are T cell receptor beta chains from one sample, sequenced in a study of vaccination and CD4 T cells after COVID-19. TCRdb analysed the PCR reads with MiXCR anew, one entry per CDR3 protein. This sample has approximately 15,000 distinct CDR3 sequences; roughly 50% occur once, and the top ten carry 9% to 15%. Their specific antigens are unknown. Material for sequencing was CD4+ T cells from blood, cultured in vitro. The receptors shown here come from a human donor who had recovered from COVID-19. Each CDR3 is given with its conserved first and last residue. A D gene is named only where the DNA matches it firmly. Part of the rows lack a size; the others show once, few, many or a class for expanded clones.

V gene: TRBV6-1; clone size: few; J gene: TRBJ1-5; D gene: TRBD1; CDR3 DNA: TGTGCCAGCACCCTACGTCAGGGGGACTATAGCAATCAGCCCCAGCATTTT; CDR3 protein: CASTLRQGDYSNQPQHF
V gene: TRBV2; clone size: -; J gene: TRBJ1-1; D gene: -; CDR3 DNA: TGTGCCAGCAGTGAACTCCAGGGTGGAGCTTTCTTT; CDR3 protein: CASSELQGGAFF
V gene: TRBV2; clone size: -; J gene: TRBJ2-6; D gene: TRBD2; CDR3 DNA: TGTGCCAGCACCCCCCAGTGGGGAGGGCGTGGGGCCAACGTCCTGACTTTC; CDR3 protein: CASTPQWGGRGANVLTF
V gene: TRBV11-3; clone size: -; J gene: TRBJ1-2; D gene: TRBD1; CDR3 DNA: TGTGCCAGCAGCTTAGAAAGGGGACAGCTATATGGCTACACCTTC; CDR3 protein: CASSLERGQLYGYTF
V gene: TRBV20-1; clone size: -; J gene: TRBJ2-1; D gene: TRBD2; CDR3 DNA: TGCAGTGCTAGAGATCTAGAAGGCGGGAGGGCACCCCGGGGCTACAATGAGCAGTTCTTC; CDR3 protein: CSARDLEGGRAPRGYNEQFF
V gene: TRBV18; clone size: -; J gene: TRBJ2-7; D gene: -; CDR3 DNA: TGTGCCAGCTCACCGAGCTCCTACGAGCAGTACTTC; CDR3 protein: CASSPSSYEQYF
V gene: TRBV6-1; clone size: -; J gene: TRBJ1-2; D gene: -; CDR3 DNA: TGTGCCAGCACTCCGTCGGGGATGAGCGGCTATGGCTACACCTTC; CDR3 protein: CASTPSGMSGYGYTF
V gene: TRBV4-2; clone size: -; J gene: TRBJ2-1; D gene: -; CDR3 DNA: TGTGCCAGCAGCCACCTTAGGGGGGGCTCCTACAATGAGCAGTTCTTC; CDR3 protein: CASSHLRGGSYNEQFF
V gene: TRBV6-1; clone size: -; J gene: TRBJ2-1; D gene: -; CDR3 DNA: TGTGCCAGCAGACAAAAACCCACGGTCTACAATGAGCAGTTCTTC; CDR3 protein: CASRQKPTVYNEQFF
V gene: TRBV19; clone size: few; J gene: TRBJ1-3; D gene: -; CDR3 DNA: TGTGCCAGTACCCTCCCTACCGGCTCGGGGGCCGGAAACACCATATATTTT; CDR3 protein: CASTLPTGSGAGNTIYF